This T cell receptor (beta chain) was identified during a study of T-cell memory formation after mild COVID-19. Background on the study: TCR clusters mostly belonged to single donors.

This clonotype was counted only a few times. Its antigen is unknown. One junction end disagrees with the germline gene, perhaps due to a read error. Amplification by 5'RACE using constant-segment primers produced TCR alpha and TCR beta cDNA libraries that carried sample barcodes and UMIs. A single record per CDR3 protein comes from TCRdb applying MiXCR to the 5' RACE reads. The top ten hold about 11% of the sample, which has roughly 600,000 distinct CDR3 sequences, roughly 17% seen once. Notes on the study in general: Still unconfirmed is whether the second-wave clones peaking on day 37 recognized SARS-CoV-2. Cross-reactive memory apparently joined, as some responding clones appeared in pre-infection memory.

Per germline, CDR1 SSHAT and CDR2 FNYEAQ (reference sequence). The CDR3 runs to 15 residues. The chain uses TRBV7-7 and TRBJ2-5, with D possibly matching TRBD2 (6 bases). The sequenced sample consisted of PBMCs or a T cell subset sorted from them (not recorded which). This TCR derives from an adult woman who had mild COVID-19 (a few samples of this study predate the infection). Cell type and time point are not known. The CDR3 loop reads CASSKELAPQETQYF. As DNA, the CDR3 is TGTGCTAGCAGCAAAGAACTAGCACCCCAAGAGACCCAGTACTTC. The full variable domain, rest sourced from reference TRBV7-7 and TRBJ2-5, is GAGVSQSPRYKVTKRGQDVTLRCDPISSHATLYWYQQALGQGPEFLTYFNYEAQPDKSGLPSDRFSAERPEGSISTLTIQRTEQRDSAMYRCASSKELAPQETQYFGPGTRLLVL.